This TCR beta chain was obtained from a study of PD-L1 blockade in urothelial cancer. The patients' disease, urothelial carcinoma, was locally advanced or metastatic. The germline CDR1 and CDR2 sequences are KGHSH and LQKENI. Trimming shortened V by 3 bases and J by 8 bases, and 10 bases separated the two germline ends. The CDR3 is 13 amino acids. TCRdb's table, derived via immunoSEQ multiplex PCR, lists solely in-frame clones and lacks some. The sample records tens of thousands of clones, over 75% being singletons. The genes are TRBV18 and TRBJ1-4, with D possibly TRBD1 on 6 matching bases. The receptor was isolated from a man between 65 and 85 years old with urothelial cancer. This specimen consisted of PBMCs, obtained around atezolizumab (anti-PD-L1) treatment. CDR3 sequence (DNA): TGTGCCAGCTCACCTGGACAGCGGGAAAAACTGTTTTTT. Its translation: CASSPGQREKLFF.